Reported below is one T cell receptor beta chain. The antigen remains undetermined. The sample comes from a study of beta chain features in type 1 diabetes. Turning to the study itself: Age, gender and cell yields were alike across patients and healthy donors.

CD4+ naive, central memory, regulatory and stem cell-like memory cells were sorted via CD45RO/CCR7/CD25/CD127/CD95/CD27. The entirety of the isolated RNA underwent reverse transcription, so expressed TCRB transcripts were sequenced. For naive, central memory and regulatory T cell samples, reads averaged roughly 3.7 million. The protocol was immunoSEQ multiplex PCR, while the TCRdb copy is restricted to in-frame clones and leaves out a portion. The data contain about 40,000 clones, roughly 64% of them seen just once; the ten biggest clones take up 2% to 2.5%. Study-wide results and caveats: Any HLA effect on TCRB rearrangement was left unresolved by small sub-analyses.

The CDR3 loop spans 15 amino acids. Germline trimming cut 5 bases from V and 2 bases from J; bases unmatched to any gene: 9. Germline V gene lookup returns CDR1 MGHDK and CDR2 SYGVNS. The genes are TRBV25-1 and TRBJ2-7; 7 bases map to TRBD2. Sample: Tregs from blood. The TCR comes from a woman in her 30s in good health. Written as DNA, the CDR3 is TGTGCCAGCAGTTGGGGCGGGAGTCCCGCCTACGAGCAGTACTTC. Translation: CASSWGGSPAYEQYF.